One T cell receptor (beta chain) is described in this entry. The antigen is not known. This sample was taken from a study of T cell responses to AZD1222 COVID-19 vaccine. Overall study findings and caveats: Spike-specific TCR depth and breadth grew after two AZD1222 doses. Clonal diversity was possibly underestimated, and white British individuals and females predominated among donors. The reported proportion of spike-specific TCRs targeting unmutated variant regions was nearly half.

Data came from immunoSEQ multiplex PCR; TCRdb stores just in-frame clones and leaves some out. The data hold 50,000 to 75,000 clones, with around 75% observed a single time. The germline gives CDR1 SGHKS, CDR2 YYEKEE (reference sequence). Between the trimmed V and J ends, which lost 4 bases and 4 bases, there was a span of 6 bases. This CDR3 has 13 residues. Here the sequenced sample was peripheral blood, taken on day 0 of AZD1222 vaccination. The rearrangement links TRBV5-5 to TRBJ1-6; no firm D call. The sequence was obtained from an adult in good health. The CDR3, as DNA: TGTGCCAGCAGCCGGGGTTATAATTCACCCCTCCACTTT. Its protein product is CASSRGYNSPLHF.